The 23 T cell receptor beta chains presented below share a single source sample, sequenced in a study of OX40 agonist ivuxolimab in advanced cancers. Some clones are missing from TCRdb's copy, which holds only in-frame ones; the method was immunoSEQ multiplex PCR. The sample gives around 50,000 clones, around 94% of which show up once; roughly 12% is in the top ten. Sequenced here: CD4+ or CD8+ T cells sorted from blood, sampled in a trial of the OX40 agonist ivuxolimab. These receptors were taken from an adult with an advanced solid tumor such as melanoma, head and neck, liver or kidney cancer.

The CDR3 DNA reads as TGCGCCAGCAGCCCAAGTATGATCTCCTACGAGCAGTACTTC. This codes for CASSPSMISYEQYF. The chain joins TRBV4-1 to TRBJ2-7; D not certain. The length of the CDR3 is 14 residues. V lost 4 bases and J 0 bases, leaving 10 bases between the germline ends. CDR1 is MGHRA, CDR2 YSYEKL, per germline.

V is TRBV4-1 and J is TRBJ2-5; weak D call: TRBD1 (6 bases). Per germline, CDR1 MGHRA and CDR2 YSYEKL. V was trimmed by 3 bases and J by 5 bases, leaving 16 bases between them. The CDR3 loop spans 15 amino acids. CDR3 amino acids: CASSQQQAGVETQYF. CDR3 sequence (DNA): TGCGCCAGCAGCCAGCAACAGGCAGGGGTCGAGACCCAGTACTTC.

The genes are TRBV28 and TRBJ1-5, with D possibly matching TRBD1 (6 bases). Germline CDR1 and CDR2: MDHEN and SYDVKM. The CDR3 has 16 residues. Trimming cost V 4 bases and J 6 bases, with 19 bases left between them. The CDR3 sequence is CASSSQYRVLGQPQHF. The CDR3, as DNA: TGTGCCAGCAGTTCCCAATACAGGGTACTGGGTCAGCCCCAGCATTTT.

The chain combines TRBV19 with TRBJ1-4; the D gene is possibly TRBD1 (5 bases). CDR1 LNHDA and CDR2 SQIVND come from the germline V gene (reference sequence). The CDR3 has 14 amino acids. V lost 3 bases to trimming and J lost 10 bases, with 15 bases between them. The chain's CDR3 is CASSIGGEVGKLFF. The CDR3 DNA follows: TGTGCCAGTAGTATCGGAGGGGAAGTGGGAAAACTGTTTTTT.

The V and J genes are TRBV10-2 and TRBJ1-2, with 7 bases fitting TRBD1. Germline V lookup: CDR1 WSHSY, CDR2 SAAADI. This CDR3 has 19 residues. The V segment lost 0 bases and the J segment 3 bases; nucleotides outside the gene matches: 16. The CDR3: CASSESADEQGRFDYGYTF. The CDR3 DNA sequence: TGCGCCAGCAGTGAGTCGGCGGATGAACAGGGGCGATTTGACTATGGCTACACCTTC.

The chain carries TRBV19 and TRBJ1-1, with D unresolved. CDR3 length: 14 amino acids. CDR1 and CDR2 (germline): LNHDA, SQIVND (reference sequence). Trimming stripped 8 bases from V and 3 bases from J, with 16 bases between. The CDR3 region is CASHTGGLYTEAFF. Written as DNA, the CDR3 is TGTGCCAGTCATACTGGCGGGTTATACACTGAAGCTTTCTTT.

V and J are TRBV2 and TRBJ1-1; tentative D call: TRBD1 (6 bases). Trimming took off 8 bases at V and 0 bases at J, with 16 bases between the two ends. Germline values: CDR1 SNHLY, CDR2 FYNNEI. This CDR3 is built from 15 residues. As DNA, the CDR3 is TGTGCCAGCCTGGAGGGGGGAGGAATGAACACTGAAGCTTTCTTT. The encoded protein is CASLEGGGMNTEAFF.

The chain employs TRBV11-2 and TRBJ2-7, with TRBD1 matching over 7 bases. V lost 3 bases to trimming and J lost 1 base; unmatched junction nucleotides: 6. This CDR3 comprises 15 residues. Germline CDR1 is SGHAT and CDR2 is FQNNGV. The CDR3 here is CASSFQTGSSYEQYF. CDR3 coding DNA: TGTGCCAGCAGCTTCCAGACAGGGTCTTCCTACGAGCAGTACTTC.

V usage is TRBV4-1 and J usage is TRBJ2-1; perhaps TRBD1 as D (6 bases). Between the trimmed V and J ends, which lost 2 bases and 8 bases, there was a span of 16 bases. Germline V CDR1 and CDR2: MGHRA, YSYEKL. The CDR3 has 15 amino acids. CDR3 sequence: CASSQIYAGVDEQFF. The CDR3 DNA reads TGCGCCAGCAGCCAAATATATGCAGGGGTCGATGAGCAGTTCTTC.

The chain has TRBV28 and TRBJ2-7; D unclear. V was trimmed by 5 bases and J by 3 bases, leaving 5 bases between them. This CDR3 region has 11 residues. CDR1 is MDHEN, CDR2 SYDVKM, per germline. Here the CDR3 reads CASSTIYEQYF. DNA for the CDR3: TGTGCCAGCAGTACTATCTACGAGCAGTACTTC.

The chain has TRBV6-1 and TRBJ1-1; D perhaps matches TRBD1 (6 bases). Germline-derived CDR1 and CDR2 are MNHNS and SASEGT. With 9 bases removed from V and 3 bases from J, the gap between germline ends came to 14 bases. CDR3 length equals 13 residues. The CDR3 loop reads CASTRGGDTEAFF. CDR3 in DNA: TGTGCCAGTACCAGGGGCGGGGACACTGAAGCTTTCTTT.

The chain is built from TRBV6-1 and TRBJ2-5; 7 bases align to TRBD2. The J segment lost 0 bases and the V segment lost 2 bases, leaving 6 bases of the junction unmatched. Germline CDR1 reads MNHNS; CDR2 reads SASEGT. This CDR3 contains 16 residues. CDR3 loop: CASSEPSGEYQETQYF. In nucleotides, the CDR3 is TGTGCCAGCAGTGAACCTAGCGGAGAATACCAAGAGACCCAGTACTTC.

V gene TRBV5-1 combines with J gene TRBJ1-2; no clear D. Per the germline V gene, CDR1 is SGHRS and CDR2 is YFSETQ. The CDR3 loop spans 15 amino acids. The V end was cut by 2 bases, the J end by 7 bases, with 18 bases between. The CDR3 region is CASSLETRNRGGYTF. CDR3 sequence (DNA): TGCGCCAGCAGCTTAGAGACCAGAAACCGAGGTGGCTACACCTTC.

This chain connects TRBV5-5 to TRBJ2-5, with a tentative D call TRBD2 (5 bases). The V gene lost 2 bases and the J gene lost 2 bases, with 7 bases spanning the gap. The CDR3 extends over 13 amino acids. Germline lookup yields CDR1 SGHKS and CDR2 YYEKEE (reference sequence). CDR3 region: CASSLAAQETQYF. DNA for the CDR3: TGTGCCAGCAGCTTAGCGGCACAAGAGACCCAGTACTTC.

This chain links TRBV28 with TRBJ1-4; no definite D call. Trimming took off 6 bases at V and 8 bases at J, with 19 bases between the two ends. The CDR3 has 15 amino acids. Germline V gives CDR1 MDHEN, CDR2 SYDVKM. The CDR3, as DNA: TGTGCCAGCAGCTTCCCGGAACCCGCAGCGGAAAAACTGTTTTTT. Its translation is CASSFPEPAAEKLFF.

This clone was counted once. J is TRBJ2-5 and V is TRBV6-5; D is unclear. This CDR3 spans 13 amino acids. In germline, CDR1 is MNHEY, CDR2 SVGAGI. Trimming stripped 0 bases from V and 5 bases from J, with 7 bases between. The CDR3 is CASSYSVAETQYF. The CDR3 DNA reads TGTGCCAGCAGTTACTCGGTGGCGGAGACCCAGTACTTC.

This chain links TRBV10-1 with TRBJ2-7; D remains unclear. Germline CDR1 reads WNHNN; CDR2 reads SYGVQD (reference sequence). This CDR3 spans 12 amino acids. V lost 4 bases, J lost 2 bases, and 6 bases lay in between. CDR3 residues: CASSGGTYEQYF. CDR3 nucleotides: TGCGCCAGCAGTGGGGGAACCTACGAGCAGTACTTC.

The chain couples TRBV5-4 to TRBJ2-2; the D gene is possibly TRBD2 (5 bases). The V and J ends lost 0 bases and 4 bases respectively, with 10 bases between them. The CDR3 totals 15 residues. The germline gives CDR1 SGHNT, CDR2 YYREEE (reference sequence). The CDR3 DNA reads TGTGCCAGCAGCTTGGGCCTAGCCAGCACCGGGGAGCTGTTTTTT. Residues: CASSLGLASTGELFF.

The J gene is TRBJ2-7, the V gene TRBV2, with a tentative D call TRBD1 (5 bases). This CDR3 comprises 13 residues. Germline CDR1 SNHLY, CDR2 FYNNEI. V was pared by 3 bases and J by 3 bases, with 9 bases between. The DNA of the CDR3 is TGTGCCAGCAGTGACGACAGCTACTACGAGCAGTACTTC. It yields the protein CASSDDSYYEQYF.

This chain joins TRBV19 and TRBJ2-2; possibly TRBD1 for D (5 bases). Trimming removed 2 bases at V and 4 bases at J, with 11 bases between. Germline CDR1 is LNHDA and CDR2 is SQIVND (reference sequence). The CDR3 sequence is 15 residues long. The CDR3 DNA reads TGTGCCAGTAGTATATCCAGGGCGGCCACCGGGGAGCTGTTTTTT. Encoded protein: CASSISRAATGELFF.

This chain joins TRBV28 and TRBJ1-1, with D hard to call. The V end was cut by 5 bases, the J end by 6 bases, with 4 bases between. The CDR3 sequence is 10 residues long. Germline assignment: CDR1 MDHEN and CDR2 SYDVKM. The DNA for the CDR3 is TGTGCCAGCAGTGGCCCTGAAGCTTTCTTT. It specifies CASSGPEAFF.

The chain has TRBV9 and TRBJ1-5; no reliable D call. CDR1 and CDR2 from the germline V gene are SGDLS and YYNGEE. This CDR3 comprises 15 residues. Between the trimmed V and J ends, which lost 0 bases and 0 bases, there was a span of 7 bases. The chain's CDR3 is CASSVGGASNQPQHF. CDR3 DNA sequence: TGTGCCAGCAGCGTAGGGGGAGCTAGCAATCAGCCCCAGCATTTT.

This chain uses TRBV30 with TRBJ2-7, with a tentative D call TRBD1 (6 bases). Germline V gene data show CDR1 as GTSNPN and CDR2 as SVGIG (reference sequence). Deletions cut 1 base from V and 4 bases from J, with 17 bases between. The CDR3 has 15 amino acids. CDR3 protein: CAWSDVIRGVYEQYF. The CDR3 coding sequence is TGTGCCTGGAGTGATGTCATCAGGGGCGTATACGAGCAGTACTTC.